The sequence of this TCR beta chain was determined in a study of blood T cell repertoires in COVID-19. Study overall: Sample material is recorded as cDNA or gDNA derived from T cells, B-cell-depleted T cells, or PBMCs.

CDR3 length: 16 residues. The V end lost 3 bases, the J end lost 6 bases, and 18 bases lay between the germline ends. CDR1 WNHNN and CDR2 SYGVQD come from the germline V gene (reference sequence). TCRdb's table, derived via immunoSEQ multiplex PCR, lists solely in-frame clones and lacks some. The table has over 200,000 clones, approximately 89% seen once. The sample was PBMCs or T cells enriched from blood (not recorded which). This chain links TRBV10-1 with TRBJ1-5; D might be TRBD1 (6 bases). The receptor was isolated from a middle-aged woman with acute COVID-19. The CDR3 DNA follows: TGCGCCAGCAGTGACCAACGGCAGGGGAAGGGTCAGCCCCAGCATTTT. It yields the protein CASSDQRQGKGQPQHF.